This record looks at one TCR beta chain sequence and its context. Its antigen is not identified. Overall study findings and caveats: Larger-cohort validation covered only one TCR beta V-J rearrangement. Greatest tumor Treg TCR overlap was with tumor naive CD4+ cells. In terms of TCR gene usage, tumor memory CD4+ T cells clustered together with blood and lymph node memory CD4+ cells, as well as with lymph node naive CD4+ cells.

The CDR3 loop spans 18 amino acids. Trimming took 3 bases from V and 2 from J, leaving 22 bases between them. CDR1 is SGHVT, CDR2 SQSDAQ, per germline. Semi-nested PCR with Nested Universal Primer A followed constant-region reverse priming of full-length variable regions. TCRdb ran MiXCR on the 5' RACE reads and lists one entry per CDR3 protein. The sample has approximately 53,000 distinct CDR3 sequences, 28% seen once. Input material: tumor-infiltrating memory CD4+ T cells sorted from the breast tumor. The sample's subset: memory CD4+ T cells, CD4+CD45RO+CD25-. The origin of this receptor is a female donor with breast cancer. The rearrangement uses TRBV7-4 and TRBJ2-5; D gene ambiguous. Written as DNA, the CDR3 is TGTGCCAGCAGCTTCTCCTTTCTGAAGGCCATCCTACAAGAGACCCAGTACTTC. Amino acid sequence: CASSFSFLKAILQETQYF.